This T cell receptor (beta chain) is from a study of T cell changes during pregnancy in multiple sclerosis. This table comes from immunoSEQ multiplex PCR, and its TCRdb copy is limited to in-frame clones, with some not included. The profile shows 98,000 or so clones, about 94% of them singletons. The V and J ends lost 5 bases and 4 bases, in that order; junction bases with no gene match: 4. This CDR3 has 15 amino acids. CDR1 and CDR2 (germline): SGHRS, YFSETQ. The sequence was obtained from a female donor with multiple sclerosis, enrolled in a pregnancy study. The chain carries TRBV5-1 and TRBJ2-7; 15 positions match TRBD2. Here the sequenced sample was peripheral blood, taken after pregnancy. The CDR3 reads CASRQGTSGRYEQYF. The DNA of the CDR3 is TGCGCCAGCAGACAAGGGACTAGCGGGAGGTACGAGCAGTACTTC.